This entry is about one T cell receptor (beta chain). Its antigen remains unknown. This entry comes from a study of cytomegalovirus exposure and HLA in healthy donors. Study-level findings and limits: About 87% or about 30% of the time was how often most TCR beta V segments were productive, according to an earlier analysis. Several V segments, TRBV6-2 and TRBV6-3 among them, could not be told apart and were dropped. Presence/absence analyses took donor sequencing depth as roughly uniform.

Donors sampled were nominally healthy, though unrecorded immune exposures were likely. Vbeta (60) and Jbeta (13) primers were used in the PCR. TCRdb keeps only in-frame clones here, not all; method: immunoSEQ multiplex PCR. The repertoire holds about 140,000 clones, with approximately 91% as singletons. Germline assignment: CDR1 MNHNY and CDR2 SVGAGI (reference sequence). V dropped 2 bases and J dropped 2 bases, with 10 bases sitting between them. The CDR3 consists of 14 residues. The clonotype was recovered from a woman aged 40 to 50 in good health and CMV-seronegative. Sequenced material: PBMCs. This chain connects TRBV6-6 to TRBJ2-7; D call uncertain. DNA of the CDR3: TGTGCCAGCAGTTACAGGCAGGATCCCTACGAGCAGTACTTC. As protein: CASSYRQDPYEQYF.